This entry lists 14 T cell receptor beta chains sequenced from one sample in a study of cytomegalovirus exposure and HLA in healthy donors. PCR amplification relied on 60 Vbeta primers (plus 13 Jbeta primers). Here immunoSEQ multiplex PCR was the method, and the copy in TCRdb shows in-frame clones only, minus some. The sample lists 100,000 to 150,000 clones, roughly a tenth occurring once. Input material: PBMCs. All receptors come from a woman younger than 35 in good health and CMV-seropositive.

The chain is built from TRBV19 and TRBJ1-3; 7 bases align to TRBD1. V shed 7 bases, J shed 0 bases, and the junction held 3 bases outside the gene matches. CDR1 is LNHDA, CDR2 SQIVND, per germline (reference sequence). This CDR3 contains 14 residues. The CDR3 reads CASTRTGSGNTIYF. CDR3 in DNA: TGTGCCAGTACCCGGACAGGCTCTGGAAACACCATATATTTT.

This clone was seen a few times. This chain connects TRBV28 to TRBJ2-1; possible D gene TRBD1, 6 bases. The V end was cut by 1 base, the J end by 13 bases, with 20 bases between. CDR3 length equals 15 residues. Germline CDR1 and CDR2: MDHEN and SYDVKM. CDR3 amino acids: CASSLLLQGMMTQFF. In DNA form, the CDR3 reads TGTGCCAGCAGTTTATTGTTACAGGGAATGATGACCCAGTTCTTC.

This clone has more than one count but fewer than ten. This chain joins TRBV28 and TRBJ1-2; D gene unclear. CDR1 and CDR2 from the germline V gene are MDHEN and SYDVKM. The CDR3 loop spans 11 amino acids. Trimming shortened V by 6 bases and J by 4 bases, and 6 bases separated the two germline ends. The CDR3 DNA reads TGTGCCAGCAGCAACAGCTATGGCTACACCTTC. Its protein product is CASSNSYGYTF.

The CDR3 sequence: CASTVQGQETQYF. CDR3 nucleotide sequence: TGTGCCAGTACCGTGCAGGGACAAGAGACCCAGTACTTC. The rearrangement links TRBV19 to TRBJ2-5, with a possible D match to TRBD1 (5 bases). Per the germline V gene, CDR1 is LNHDA and CDR2 is SQIVND (reference sequence). Trimming took 7 bases from V and 2 from J, leaving 11 bases between them. The length of the CDR3 is 13 residues.

The genes are TRBV11-3 and TRBJ2-1; D not certain. Germline V gene sequence: CDR1 SGHNT, CDR2 YENEEA. Trimming shortened V by 0 bases and J by 7 bases, and 7 bases separated the two germline ends. This CDR3 spans 13 amino acids. CDR3 residues: CASSLDYGNEQFF. For the CDR3, the DNA is TGTGCCAGCAGCTTAGATTACGGGAATGAGCAGTTCTTC.

This clone was seen more than once but under ten times. This chain links TRBV27 with TRBJ1-2, with 7 bases lining up with TRBD1. The CDR3 is 14 amino acids. V trimming: 2 bases; J trimming: 3 bases; junction bases outside the gene matches: 3. Per germline, CDR1 MNHEY and CDR2 SMNVEV (reference sequence). The CDR3 spells CASSLKGGDYGYTF. CDR3 nucleotide sequence: TGTGCCAGCAGTTTAAAAGGGGGCGACTATGGCTACACCTTC.

This chain links TRBV5-8 with TRBJ1-4; TRBD1 aligns across 9 bases. The CDR3 covers 15 residues. The trim removed 4 bases at V and 5 bases at J, leaving 6 bases unmatched. Germline CDR1 reads SGHTS; CDR2 reads YDEGEE. DNA of the CDR3: TGTGCCAGCAGCCCGGACAGGGGTTTAAATGAAAAACTGTTTTTT. Protein: CASSPDRGLNEKLFF. The variable domain in full, with the rest retrieved from reference TRBV5-8 and TRBJ1-4, is EAGVTQSPTHLIKTRGQQATLRCSPISGHTSVYWYQQALGLGLQFLLWYDEGEERNRGNFPPRFSGRQFPNYSSELNVNALELEDSALYLCASSPDRGLNEKLFFGSGTQLSVL.

This rearrangement joins TRBV28 to TRBJ2-7, with TRBD2 identical over 8 bases. The length of the CDR3 is 14 residues. Losses at the gene ends were 3 bases for V and 6 bases for J; bases not matched to a gene: 7. Germline values: CDR1 MDHEN, CDR2 SYDVKM. The CDR3 DNA reads as TGTGCCAGCAGTTTTGGGGCGGGAGGACGCGAGCAGTACTTC. The encoded protein is CASSFGAGGREQYF.

This clone showed up just a few times. V usage is TRBV5-4 and J usage is TRBJ2-1, with D perhaps TRBD2 (6 bases). Germline loops: CDR1 SGHNT, CDR2 YYREEE (reference sequence). The V and J ends lost 4 bases and 5 bases respectively, with 10 bases between them. The CDR3 contains 13 residues. CDR3 in DNA: TGTGCCAGCAGCGGCGGGACGAACAATGAGCAGTTCTTC. It yields the protein CASSGGTNNEQFF.

This clone showed up just a few times. The chain links TRBV27 to TRBJ2-2; D perhaps matches TRBD1 (6 bases). Germline V lookup: CDR1 MNHEY, CDR2 SMNVEV (reference sequence). The CDR3 runs 16 residues. V was pared by 5 bases and J by 4 bases, with 17 bases between. CDR3: CASSRTPGHFTGELFF. CDR3 DNA sequence: TGTGCCAGCAGTCGGACTCCGGGACACTTCACCGGGGAGCTGTTTTTT.

The chain employs TRBV5-1 and TRBJ2-5, with D perhaps TRBD1 (7 bases). Germline CDR1 reads SGHRS; CDR2 reads YFSETQ. This CDR3 is built from 15 residues. Trimming left V 4 bases short and J 2 bases short, with 15 bases between. Here the CDR3 DNA reads TGCGCCAGCAGCCCTGGAGGGACAGCTCAAGAGACCCAGTACTTC. As protein: CASSPGGTAQETQYF.

The chain recombines TRBV5-4 with TRBJ2-1; D remains ambiguous. The germline V gene encodes CDR1 SGHNT and CDR2 YYREEE (reference sequence). The CDR3 length is 14 residues. V was shortened by 0 bases and J by 5 bases, with 9 bases between the two germline ends. The CDR3 nucleotides read TGTGCCAGCAGCTTGGCCAGGTGGAACAATGAGCAGTTCTTC. Its translation is CASSLARWNNEQFF.

In this sample, this clone turned up a few times. The chain employs TRBV6-6 and TRBJ2-7, with TRBD2 identical over 10 bases. The CDR3 extends over 15 amino acids. Germline CDR1 is MNHNY and CDR2 is SVGAGI (reference sequence). Trimming at V came to 2 bases and at J to 2 bases, leaving 3 bases not matched to a gene. CDR3 coding DNA: TGTGCCAGCAGTTACGGCCTAGCGGGGGCCTACGAGCAGTACTTC. It encodes CASSYGLAGAYEQYF.

The V and J genes are TRBV10-3 and TRBJ1-1; TRBD1 might be the D (6 bases). The CDR3 is 12 residues long. Germline assignment: CDR1 ENHRY and CDR2 SYGVKD. The V and J ends lost 10 bases and 0 bases respectively, with 9 bases between them. CDR3 region: CASTGMNTEAFF. CDR3 sequence (DNA): TGTGCCAGTACAGGGATGAACACTGAAGCTTTCTTT.